Shown below are 10 T cell receptor beta chains from a single sample sequenced in a study of CD4 T cells in relation to SARS-CoV-2 and coronaviruses. CD4+ T cells from unexposed donors were obtained before the COVID-19 pandemic (2011-2018). After nine to ten days of culture, CD4+ T cells were isolated. Their antigen targets remain unknown. Assay: immunoSEQ multiplex PCR; the TCRdb copy retains only in-frame clones and omits some. Of roughly 10,000 clones listed, 74% are singletons. Sequencing input: CD4+ T cells from PBMCs, cultured in vitro. These receptor sequences come from a human donor in good health.

This clone turned up a few times. The chain joins TRBV5-8 to TRBJ2-7, with 10 bases aligning to TRBD2. This CDR3 has 15 residues. J lost 3 bases, V lost 0 bases, and 3 bases had no gene match. Germline V lookup: CDR1 SGHTS, CDR2 YDEGEE. CDR3 sequence reads: CASSLVTSGYYEQYF. Here the CDR3 DNA reads TGTGCCAGCAGCTTGGTGACTAGCGGGTACTACGAGCAGTACTTC.

CDR3 amino acids: CASSKDRGGGIFAEAFF. The DNA for the CDR3 is TGCGCCAGCAGCAAGGACAGGGGAGGGGGGATTTTCGCTGAAGCTTTCTTT. This sequence joins TRBV5-1 and TRBJ1-1; TRBD1 matches 9 bases. The CDR3 loop spans 17 amino acids. J gave up 6 bases and V 4 bases, and 16 bases lay outside the gene matches. Germline V gene data show CDR1 as SGHRS and CDR2 as YFSETQ.

Only a few counts were recorded for this clone. The gene calls are TRBV5-5 and TRBJ2-7; D call uncertain. V lost 4 bases, J lost 7 bases, and 12 bases lay in between. In germline, CDR1 is SGHKS, CDR2 YYEKEE (reference sequence). The CDR3 has 12 amino acids. CDR3 loop: CASSLAVGEQYF. For the CDR3, the DNA is TGTGCCAGCAGCCTCGCGGTAGGTGAGCAGTACTTC.

The J gene is TRBJ2-5, the V gene TRBV5-4, with 8 positions matching TRBD2. This CDR3 is 16 amino acids long. With 4 bases clipped from V and 5 bases from J, the junction kept 13 bases outside the gene matches. Looked up from germline, CDR1 is SGHNT and CDR2 is YYREEE (reference sequence). In DNA, the CDR3 is TGTGCCAGCAGCCAGACTAGCGCGACGGGGGGCGAGACCCAGTACTTC. Residues: CASSQTSATGGETQYF. The entire variable domain, with the rest obtained from reference TRBV5-4 and TRBJ2-5, is as follows: ETGVTQSPTHLIKTRGQQVTLRCSSQSGHNTVSWYQQALGQGPQFIFQYYREEENGRGNFPPRFSGLQFPNYSSELNVNALELDDSALYLCASSQTSATGGETQYFGPGTRLLVL.

V gene TRBV6-2 or TRBV6-3 combines with J gene TRBJ1-5; unclear D gene. The CDR3 is 14 residues long. The V end was cut by 0 bases, the J end by 6 bases, with 9 bases between. Germline CDR1 and CDR2: MNHEY and SVGEGT. CDR3 coding DNA: TGTGCCAGCAGTTACTCGACATTTCGTCAGCCCCAGCATTTT. It specifies CASSYSTFRQPQHF.

This clone has only a few counts. V gene TRBV2 combines with J gene TRBJ1-6; 7 bases line up with TRBD1. The CDR3 has 14 residues. The junction had 8 bases not matched to a gene; V was cut back by 6 bases and J by 9 bases. In germline, CDR1 is SNHLY, CDR2 FYNNEI. CDR3 bases: TGTGCCAGCAGACAGGAGGGGGCTTCTTCACCCCTCCACTTT. Protein sequence: CASRQEGASSPLHF.

The genes are TRBV7-2 and TRBJ1-2; D might be TRBD1 (5 bases). Germline values: CDR1 SGHTA, CDR2 FQGNSA. V was pared by 0 bases and J by 5 bases, with 10 bases between. This CDR3 has 14 amino acids. The CDR3 here is CASSLASQGYGYTF. In nucleotides, the CDR3 is TGTGCCAGCAGCTTAGCTAGCCAGGGTTATGGCTACACCTTC.

This clone came up a few times. This chain joins TRBV21-1 and TRBJ1-4. TRBV21-1 is a pseudogene locus. The CDR3 spans 15 residues. The CDR3 sequence: CARVPKTVSNEKLFF. CDR3 coding DNA: TGTGCCAGGGTGCCTAAGACGGTTTCAAATGAAAAACTGTTTTTT.

This clone was picked up a small number of times. The chain is built from TRBV4-1 and TRBJ2-2, with 7 bases matching TRBD1. Germline CDR1 is MGHRA and CDR2 is YSYEKL. The V and J ends lost 0 bases and 4 bases, in that order; junction bases with no gene match: 2. CDR3 length: 15 amino acids. The CDR3: CASSQEGDSTGELFF. In DNA form, the CDR3 reads TGCGCCAGCAGCCAAGAGGGGGACAGCACCGGGGAGCTGTTTTTT.

This chain joins TRBV12-5 and TRBJ2-7; perhaps TRBD2 as D (6 bases). The CDR3 totals 14 residues. Looked up from germline, CDR1 is LGHNT and CDR2 is FRNRAP. Trimming removed 5 bases at V and 3 bases at J, with 14 bases between. In DNA, the CDR3 is TGTGCTAGTGGTCCAGGGAGGATACGCTACGAGCAGTACTTC. Translated: CASGPGRIRYEQYF.